What follows are 3 T cell receptor beta chains derived from one specimen sequenced in a study of PD-1 blockade in classical Hodgkin lymphoma. Every patient was affected by relapse after autologous stem cell transplantation, while exposure to brentuximab vedotin was not uniform. Isolation of CD8+ T cells from thawed PBMCs used magnetic negative selection. Libraries were prepared by immunoSEQ multiplex PCR; TCRdb keeps only in-frame clonotypes and omits some of them. The data show a few thousand clones, with less than 85% seen just once and less than 20% held by the top ten. Material: CD8+ T cells from blood, obtained at baseline. The receptors shown here come from a human donor with classical Hodgkin lymphoma.

The chain uses TRBV9 and TRBJ2-7; D is uncertain. Germline V gene sequence: CDR1 SGDLS, CDR2 YYNGEE. V was trimmed by 2 bases and J by 3 bases, leaving 12 bases between them. This CDR3 region has 14 residues. Written as DNA, the CDR3 is TGTGCCAGCAGCGTGGGCCCAAGGCACTACGAGCAGTACTTC. Encoded protein: CASSVGPRHYEQYF. The whole variable domain, filled in from reference TRBV9 and TRBJ2-7, reads DSGVTQTPKHLITATGQRVTLRCSPRSGDLSVYWYQQSLDQGLQFLIQYYNGEERAKGNILERFSAQQFPDLHSELNLSSLELGDSALYFCASSVGPRHYEQYFGPGTRLTVT.

This chain links TRBV6-6 with TRBJ2-1; 7 bases fit TRBD1. V dropped 7 bases and J dropped 0; count of bases not matched to a gene: 3. CDR1 MNHNY and CDR2 SVGAGI come from the germline V gene (reference sequence). CDR3 length equals 14 residues. Here the CDR3 DNA reads TGTGCCAGCATCCGGGACAGCTCCTACAATGAGCAGTTCTTC. Translated: CASIRDSSYNEQFF.

This clone was counted a single time. The chain links TRBV7-9 to TRBJ2-7, with 8 bases aligning to TRBD2. V was pared by 3 bases and J by 2 bases, with 12 bases of the junction left unmatched. From germline, CDR1 is SEHNR and CDR2 FQNEAQ (reference sequence). This CDR3 spans 17 amino acids. DNA of the CDR3: TGTGCCAGCAGCTTCGGAGGGGGGCGCGGGGGGACCTACGAGCAGTACTTC. Translation gives CASSFGGGRGGTYEQYF.